This TCR beta chain was retrieved from a study of blood T cell repertoires in COVID-19. Sequencing used immunoSEQ multiplex PCR; TCRdb keeps in-frame clones, though not all of them. The sample lists 200,000 to 300,000 clones, roughly 86% occurring once. The CDR3 has 15 amino acids. Germline V CDR1 and CDR2: LGHDT, YNNKEL (reference sequence). V was clipped by 4 bases and J by 4 bases; unmatched bases: 5. Sequencing was performed on peripheral blood. This chain uses TRBV3-1 (or the pseudogene TRBV3-2) with TRBJ1-1, with TRBD1 matching 11 bases. The receptor comes from a man aged 50 to 60 with acute or convalescent COVID-19. The CDR3 is CASSPPGTGGTEAFF. Here the CDR3 DNA reads TGTGCCAGCAGCCCACCGGGGACAGGGGGCACTGAAGCTTTCTTT.